This TCR beta chain was captured in a study of control samples from healthy donors and cancer patients (dated by TCRdb to about 2020). Counted from cysteine to phenylalanine, this CDR3 has 16 amino acids. The read is trimmed to its CDR3 DNA, 48 bases read in frame from base 1. From V the trimming removes 1 base and from J it removes 3 bases, while the gene matches leave 6 bases of the junction unaccounted for. CDR1 and CDR2, looked up from the germline V gene, are SGHDT and YYEEEE. As for this clone: Its antigen is still unknown. It has no much larger one-base neighbor in the sample; base qualities were not kept.

The method was the immunoSEQ multiplex PCR assay. TCRdb holds this immuneACCESS table with in-frame rearrangements only. Some clones are missing; in checked studies, unresolved V genes explain under half, and the rest has no known cause. Within this sample are around 97,000 clones, with roughly 91% of them counted one time only. The ten largest account for about 19% of the sample. The source material was PBMCs. This TCR derives from a man aged 55 to 70 with lung cancer. The chain is made from TRBV5-6 and TRBJ2-1; 8 nucleotides in the junction match TRBD1. CDR3 region: CASSLWRTGIYNEQFF. At the DNA level, the sequence is TGTGCCAGCAGCTTGTGGAGGACAGGGATCTACAATGAGCAGTTCTTC.